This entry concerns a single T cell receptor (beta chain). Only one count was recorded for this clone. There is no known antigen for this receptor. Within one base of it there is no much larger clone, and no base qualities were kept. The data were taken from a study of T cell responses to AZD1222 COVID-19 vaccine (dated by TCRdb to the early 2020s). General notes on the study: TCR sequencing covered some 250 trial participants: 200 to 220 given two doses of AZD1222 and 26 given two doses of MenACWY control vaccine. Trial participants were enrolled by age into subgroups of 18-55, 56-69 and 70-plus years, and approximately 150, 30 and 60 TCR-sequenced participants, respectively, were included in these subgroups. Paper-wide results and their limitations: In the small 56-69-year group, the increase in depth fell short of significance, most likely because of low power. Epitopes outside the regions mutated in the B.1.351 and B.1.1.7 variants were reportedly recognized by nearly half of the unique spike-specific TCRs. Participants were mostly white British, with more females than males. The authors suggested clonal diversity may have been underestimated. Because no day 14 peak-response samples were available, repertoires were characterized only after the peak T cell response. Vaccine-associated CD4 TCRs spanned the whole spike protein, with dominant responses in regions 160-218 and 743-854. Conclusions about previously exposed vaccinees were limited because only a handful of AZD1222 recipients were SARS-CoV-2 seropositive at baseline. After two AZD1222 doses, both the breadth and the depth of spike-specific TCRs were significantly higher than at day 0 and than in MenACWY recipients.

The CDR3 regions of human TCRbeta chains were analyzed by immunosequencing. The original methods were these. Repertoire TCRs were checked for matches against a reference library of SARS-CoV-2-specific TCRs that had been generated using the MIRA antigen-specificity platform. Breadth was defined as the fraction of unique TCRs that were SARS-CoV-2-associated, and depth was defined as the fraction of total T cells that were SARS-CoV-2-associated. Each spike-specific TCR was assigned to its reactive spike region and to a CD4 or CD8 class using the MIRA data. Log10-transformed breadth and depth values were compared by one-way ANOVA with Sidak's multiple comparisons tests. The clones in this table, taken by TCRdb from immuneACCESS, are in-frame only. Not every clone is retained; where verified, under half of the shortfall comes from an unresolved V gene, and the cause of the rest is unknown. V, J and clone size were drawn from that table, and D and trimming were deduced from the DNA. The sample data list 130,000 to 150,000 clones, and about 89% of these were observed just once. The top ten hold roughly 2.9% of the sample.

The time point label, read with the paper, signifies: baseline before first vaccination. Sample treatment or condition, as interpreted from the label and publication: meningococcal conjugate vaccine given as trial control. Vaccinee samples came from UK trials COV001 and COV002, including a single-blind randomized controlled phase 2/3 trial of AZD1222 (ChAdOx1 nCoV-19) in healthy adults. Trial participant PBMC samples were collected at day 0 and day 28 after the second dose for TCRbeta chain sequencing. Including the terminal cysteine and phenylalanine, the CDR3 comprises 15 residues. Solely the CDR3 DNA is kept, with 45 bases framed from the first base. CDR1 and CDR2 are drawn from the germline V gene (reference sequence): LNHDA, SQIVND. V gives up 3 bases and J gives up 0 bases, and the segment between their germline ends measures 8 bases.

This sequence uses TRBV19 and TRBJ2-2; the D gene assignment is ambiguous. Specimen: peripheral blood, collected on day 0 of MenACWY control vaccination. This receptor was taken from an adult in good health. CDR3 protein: CASSMGQANTGELFF. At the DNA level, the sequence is TGTGCCAGTAGTATGGGTCAGGCGAACACCGGGGAGCTGTTTTTT. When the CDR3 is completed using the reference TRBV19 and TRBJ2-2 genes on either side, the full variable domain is DGGITQSPKYLFRKEGQNVTLSCEQNLNHDAMYWYRQDPGQGLRLIYYSQIVNDFQKGDIAEGYSVSREKKESFPLTVTSAQKNPTAFYLCASSMGQANTGELFFGEGSRLTVL.